The next 26 T cell receptor beta chains were all read from a single sample in a study of blood T cell repertoires in COVID-19. Generated by immunoSEQ multiplex PCR, the TCRdb table keeps only in-frame clones and is missing some. This sample has a few hundred thousand clones, with over 80% found just once. Sequenced: PBMCs or T cells enriched from blood (not recorded which). The receptors come from a woman aged 50 to 65 who had recovered from COVID-19.

The CDR3 sequence: CASRAGDSPNTGELFF. CDR3 coding DNA: TGTGCCAGCAGAGCTGGGGACAGTCCAAACACCGGGGAGCTGTTTTTT. The rearrangement joins TRBV25-1 to TRBJ2-2; 7 bases line up with TRBD1. The CDR3 has 16 amino acids. With 6 bases clipped from V and 2 bases from J, the junction kept 9 bases outside the gene matches. Germline lookup yields CDR1 MGHDK and CDR2 SYGVNS.

The V and J genes are TRBV2 and TRBJ1-1; D gene uncertain. The CDR3 contains 14 residues. CDR1 and CDR2 from the germline V gene are SNHLY and FYNNEI. Trimming took 4 bases from V and 1 from J, leaving 10 bases between them. Here the CDR3 reads CASSVTEPNTEAFF. DNA for the CDR3: TGTGCCAGCAGTGTAACAGAGCCGAACACTGAAGCTTTCTTT.

The CDR3 bases are TGCAGCGTTCCTCTTGAGGCAGATGGCTACACCTTC. It codes for CSVPLEADGYTF. The chain couples TRBV29-1 to TRBJ1-2; no definite D call. Trimming removed 5 bases from V and 6 bases from J, with 13 bases in between. Germline V CDR1 and CDR2: SQVTM, ANQGSEA. This CDR3 has 12 residues. The full variable domain, completed using reference TRBV29-1 and TRBJ1-2, is SAVISQKPSRDICQRGTSLTIQCQVDSQVTMMFWYRQQPGQSLTLIATANQGSEATYESGFVIDKFPISRPNLTFSTLTVSNMSPEDSSIYLCSVPLEADGYTFGSGTRLTVV.

The chain joins TRBV2 to TRBJ1-5; 7 nucleotides line up with TRBD1. V gave up 5 bases and J gave up 0 bases; unmatched junction bases: 4. Per the germline V gene, CDR1 is SNHLY and CDR2 is FYNNEI. The CDR3 loop spans 15 amino acids. For the CDR3, the DNA is TGTGCCAGCAGTAATTCAGGGGGTAGCAATCAGCCCCAGCATTTT. This codes for CASSNSGGSNQPQHF. Filled out from reference TRBV2 and TRBJ1-5, the complete variable domain reads EPEVTQTPSHQVTQMGQEVILRCVPISNHLYFYWYRQILGQKVEFLVSFYNNEISEKSEIFDDQFSVERPDGSNFTLKIRSTKLEDSAMYFCASSNSGGSNQPQHFGDGTRLSIL.

This clone was found a few times. The rearrangement uses TRBV18 and TRBJ2-7; perhaps TRBD1 as D (7 bases). The CDR3 loop spans 14 amino acids. Germline V CDR1 and CDR2: KGHSH, LQKENI. V was cut by 1 base and J by 7 bases, with 14 bases left in between. The CDR3 bases are TGTGCCAGCTCACCACAGGAGGGGGCGGGAGAGCAGTACTTC. Translated, it gives CASSPQEGAGEQYF.

J is TRBJ2-1 and V is TRBV27, with 9 nucleotides matching TRBD2. The CDR3 has 18 amino acids. CDR1 MNHEY and CDR2 SMNVEV come from the germline V gene (reference sequence). V was pared by 5 bases and J by 2 bases, with 13 bases of the junction left unmatched. The CDR3 sequence is CASSPPQVLAGTYNEQFF. The CDR3 nucleotides are TGTGCCAGCAGTCCCCCGCAGGTGCTAGCGGGGACCTACAATGAGCAGTTCTTC.

The rearrangement joins TRBV7-2 to TRBJ1-2; a weak D match, TRBD1 (6 bases). The CDR3 is 13 amino acids. Trimming pared 5 bases from V and 8 bases from J, leaving 15 bases between. CDR1 SGHTA and CDR2 FQGNSA come from the germline V gene. For the CDR3, the DNA is TGTGCCAGCAGCCAGGACAGCCTGGGAGGCTACACCTTC. Its translation is CASSQDSLGGYTF.

This clone was counted only a few times. The chain combines TRBV7-8 with TRBJ2-7, with D perhaps matching TRBD1 (6 bases). Per germline, CDR1 SGHVS and CDR2 FQNEAQ. This CDR3 has 13 residues. V dropped 5 bases and J dropped 7 bases, with 15 bases sitting between them. The CDR3 DNA reads TGTGCCAGCAGCCGCAGGACAGTGGGAGAGCAGTACTTC. It codes for CASSRRTVGEQYF.

Turning to this clone: One end of the junction varies from germline; a read error may be responsible. The CDR3 region has the DNA TGTGCCAGTAGTTTAGACCTCAATCAGCCCCAGCATTTT. Translated: CASSLDLNQPQHF. V gene TRBV19 combines with J gene TRBJ1-5, with D hard to call. CDR3 size: 13 residues. Germline V gene data show CDR1 as LNHDA and CDR2 as SQIVND (reference sequence).

The chain uses TRBV7-9 and TRBJ1-1; D ambiguous. Germline values: CDR1 SEHNR, CDR2 FQNEAQ (reference sequence). The V end lost 8 bases, the J end lost 6 bases, and 10 bases lay between the germline ends. The CDR3 sequence is 11 residues long. The CDR3 spells CASLVSSEAFF. CDR3 bases: TGTGCCAGCCTCGTTAGCTCTGAAGCTTTCTTT.

The chain couples TRBV27 to TRBJ2-1, with D possibly TRBD1 on 6 matching bases. This CDR3 has 12 amino acids. Trimming shortened V by 9 bases and J by 6 bases, and 12 bases separated the two germline ends. Germline assignment: CDR1 MNHEY and CDR2 SMNVEV (reference sequence). Written as DNA, the CDR3 is TGTGCCAGTGTGACAGGAGCCAATGAGCAGTTCTTC. Its translation: CASVTGANEQFF.

The chain uses TRBV6-5 and TRBJ1-6; TRBD1 matches 11 bases. Germline V CDR1 and CDR2: MNHEY, SVGAGI. The CDR3 sequence is 13 residues long. Losses at the gene ends were 9 bases for V and 9 bases for J; bases not matched to a gene: 4. The CDR3: CASTGTGGSPLHF. In nucleotides, the CDR3 is TGTGCCAGTACCGGGACAGGGGGTTCACCCCTCCACTTT.

Only one count was recorded for this clone. V and J are TRBV12-3 or TRBV12-4 and TRBJ2-3; TRBD1 might be the D (6 bases). The V end was cut by 5 bases, the J end by 7 bases, with 10 bases between. The CDR3 is made up of 12 amino acids. The CDR3 DNA sequence: TGTGCCAGCAGTCAGGACAGTTATACGCAGTATTTT. Its protein is CASSQDSYTQYF.

The V gene is TRBV2, the J gene TRBJ2-1; 9 positions agree with TRBD2. Germline trimming cut 9 bases from V and 0 bases from J; bases unmatched to any gene: 15. Per the germline V gene, CDR1 is SNHLY and CDR2 is FYNNEI. The CDR3 consists of 18 residues. CDR3 nucleotides: TGTGCCAGATCTCTAGCGGGGACTACTCTTTTCTCCTACAATGAGCAGTTCTTC. Residues: CARSLAGTTLFSYNEQFF.

V is TRBV5-1 and J is TRBJ1-2, with unresolved D. CDR1 and CDR2 (germline): SGHRS, YFSETQ. This CDR3 comprises 13 residues. Trimming removed 4 bases from V and 3 bases from J, with 10 bases in between. For the CDR3, the DNA is TGCGCCAGCAGCCCCGGAGAGCACTATGGCTACACCTTC. The encoded protein is CASSPGEHYGYTF.

This clone was observed a single time. CDR3 sequence reads: CATSRDRGIYEQYF. The CDR3 DNA is TGTGCCACCAGCAGAGATCGGGGGATCTACGAGCAGTACTTC. The chain joins TRBV15 to TRBJ2-7; a weak D match, TRBD2 (6 bases). Germline V gives CDR1 LNHNV, CDR2 YYDKDF (reference sequence). The CDR3 contains 14 residues. The V end was cut by 0 bases, the J end by 3 bases, with 9 bases between.

V is TRBV6-5 and J is TRBJ1-1; tentative D call: TRBD1 (5 bases). V gave up 2 bases and J gave up 6 bases, with 13 bases separating them. Germline assignment: CDR1 MNHEY and CDR2 SVGAGI. The CDR3 consists of 14 residues. In DNA form, the CDR3 reads TGTGCCAGCAGTTACCTCAGGACACGGGCTGAAGCTTTCTTT. This encodes CASSYLRTRAEAFF.

This clone turned up a few times. The chain joins TRBV4-2 to TRBJ2-3; tentatively, D is TRBD2 (6 bases). The CDR3 extends over 13 amino acids. Deletions cut 5 bases from V and 6 bases from J, with 12 bases between. Germline CDR1 is LGHNA and CDR2 is YNFKEQ. The CDR3, as DNA: TGTGCCAGCAGCTCCGGAGGGCGGGATACGCAGTATTTT. It is translated as CASSSGGRDTQYF.

The chain couples TRBV12-5 to TRBJ1-2, with D possibly matching TRBD1 (5 bases). The CDR3 length is 12 residues. V lost 7 bases and J lost 8, with 14 bases in between. The V gene's germline CDR1 is LGHNT and CDR2 FRNRAP. Written as DNA, the CDR3 is TGTGCTAGTGCCCCGGGGGTGCAAGGCTACACCTTC. This codes for CASAPGVQGYTF.

DNA for the CDR3: TGCGCCAGCAGCATGGACAGGGTGAACACTGAAGCTTTCTTT. Translating gives CASSMDRVNTEAFF. The J gene is TRBJ1-1, the V gene TRBV5-1; 8 nucleotides align to TRBD1. V shed 4 bases, J shed 0 bases, and the junction held 2 bases outside the gene matches. The germline gives CDR1 SGHRS, CDR2 YFSETQ. The CDR3 contains 14 residues.

This clone appeared a few times. This chain joins TRBV4-1 and TRBJ2-5, with TRBD1 identical over 12 bases. Germline V gives CDR1 MGHRA, CDR2 YSYEKL. The V and J ends lost 4 bases and 5 bases, in that order; junction bases with no gene match: 8. The CDR3 is 16 amino acids. The CDR3 sequence is CASSRGQGAARETQYF. CDR3 nucleotides: TGCGCCAGCAGCCGGGGACAGGGGGCCGCGAGGGAGACCCAGTACTTC.

This chain connects TRBV18 to TRBJ1-6, with 7 bases matching TRBD1. The length of the CDR3 is 16 residues. CDR1 is KGHSH and CDR2 is LQKENI in the germline V gene. V trimming: 1 base; J trimming: 8 bases; junction bases outside the gene matches: 8. This chain's CDR3 is CASSPREGGKDSPLHF. CDR3 nucleotides: TGTGCCAGCTCACCACGGGAAGGGGGCAAGGATTCACCCCTCCACTTT.

This chain joins TRBV29-1 and TRBJ1-2, with D possibly being TRBD1 (5 bases). Germline V gene lookup returns CDR1 SQVTM and CDR2 ANQGSEA. V dropped 4 bases and J dropped 0 bases, with 18 bases sitting between them. The CDR3 sequence is 16 residues long. CDR3 protein: CSVGLRGVQANYGYTF. The CDR3 nucleotides read TGCAGCGTTGGTCTGCGGGGGGTTCAAGCTAACTATGGCTACACCTTC.

This sequence joins TRBV9 and TRBJ1-1, with a tentative D call TRBD1 (5 bases). CDR3 length: 14 amino acids. The germline gives CDR1 SGDLS, CDR2 YYNGEE. Trimming took 4 bases from V and 0 from J, leaving 10 bases between them. This CDR3 is CASSSDIMNTEAFF. For the CDR3, the DNA is TGTGCCAGCAGCTCGGACATCATGAACACTGAAGCTTTCTTT.

The chain carries TRBV18 and TRBJ2-2; 8 nucleotides match TRBD2. With 0 bases clipped from V and 9 bases from J, the junction kept 3 bases outside the gene matches. The germline gives CDR1 KGHSH, CDR2 LQKENI. The CDR3 has 14 amino acids. The CDR3 DNA reads TGTGCCAGCTCACCACCAGCGGGAGACCGGGAGCTGTTTTTT. It is translated as CASSPPAGDRELFF.

The V gene is TRBV20-1, the J gene TRBJ1-2; TRBD1 might be the D (5 bases). Trimming stripped 3 bases from V and 8 bases from J, with 19 bases between. The CDR3 spans 14 residues. Germline CDR1 DFQATT, CDR2 SNEGSKA (reference sequence). The CDR3 DNA reads TGCAGTGCTAGTATAGTGGGCAGGGTAGGCGGCTACACCTTC. Protein product: CSASIVGRVGGYTF.